These 6 T cell receptor beta chains were all obtained from the same sample, sequenced in a study of technical replicates of blood from a handful of donors. Some clones are missing from TCRdb's copy, which holds only in-frame ones; the method was immunoSEQ multiplex PCR. The table lists under 90,000 clones, roughly 93% of them singletons. Sequences were obtained from T cells isolated from PBMCs. The receptors originated from a human donor in good health.

The gene calls are TRBV6-6 and TRBJ1-1; D is perhaps TRBD1 (5 bases). The V and J ends lost 0 bases and 1 base respectively, with 12 bases between them. Germline CDR1 and CDR2: MNHNY and SVGAGI (reference sequence). This CDR3 region has 16 residues. The CDR3 spells CASSYSGGRRNTEAFF. The CDR3 DNA is TGTGCCAGCAGTTACTCCGGGGGGAGAAGGAACACTGAAGCTTTCTTT.

The chain carries TRBV30 and TRBJ1-6; D is unresolved. V was clipped by 0 bases and J by 11 bases, with 17 bases between them. Germline CDR1 GTSNPN, CDR2 SVGIG (reference sequence). The CDR3 loop spans 15 amino acids. The CDR3 is CAWSVPPYIFPPLHF. DNA of the CDR3: TGTGCCTGGAGTGTACCGCCATACATTTTCCCACCCCTCCACTTT.

The V and J genes are TRBV12-5 and TRBJ2-3; D is uncertain. This CDR3 is 15 amino acids long. V dropped 4 bases and J dropped 2 bases, with 13 bases sitting between them. Per germline, CDR1 LGHNT and CDR2 FRNRAP. CDR3 region: CASGSLTTHTDTQYF. For the CDR3, the DNA is TGTGCTAGTGGTTCTTTGACAACACACACAGATACGCAGTATTTT.

The rearrangement uses TRBV7-9 and TRBJ2-3, with TRBD2 matching over 15 bases. Germline assignment: CDR1 SEHNR and CDR2 FQNEAQ (reference sequence). The CDR3 contains 14 residues. Trimming took 4 bases from V and 10 from J; bases not matched to a gene: 3. For the CDR3, the DNA is TGTGCCAGCAGCTCGGGACTAGCGGGGGGATCGCAGTATTTT. It translates to CASSSGLAGGSQYF.

The chain employs TRBV6-4 and TRBJ2-1; 10 nucleotides agree with TRBD2. The germline V gene encodes CDR1 MRHNA and CDR2 SNTAGT. V was clipped by 7 bases and J by 7 bases; unmatched bases: 10. The CDR3 is made up of 15 amino acids. The CDR3 loop is CASNVAGGKDNEQFF. CDR3 sequence (DNA): TGTGCCAGCAATGTAGCGGGGGGTAAGGATAATGAGCAGTTCTTC.

The gene calls are TRBV6-1 and TRBJ1-5; D remains ambiguous. V lost 2 bases and J 4 bases, leaving 9 bases between the germline ends. Germline CDR1 is MNHNS and CDR2 is SASEGT. The CDR3 length is 14 residues. CDR3 sequence reads: CASSETGRNQPQHF. The CDR3 nucleotides are TGTGCCAGCAGTGAAACCGGCAGGAATCAGCCCCAGCATTTT.